This entry concerns a single TCR beta chain. Its antigen remains unknown. From RNA, the CDR3 regions of TCR beta chains were amplified and sequenced. HTBI primers served in a first-round RT-PCR, which a second-round multiplex PCR followed. Each CDR3 protein gets one entry after TCRdb re-called the multiplex PCR reads with MiXCR. The sample has hundreds of thousands of distinct CDR3 sequences, around 21% seen once. Hyperthyroidism was new, under 2 months, in patients aged 18 to 65. This sample is part of a study of Graves' ophthalmopathy and Graves' hyperthyroidism. Whole-study results and caveats: Blood repertoires reportedly contained most expanded thyroid clonotypes above 0.001 frequency.

CDR1 MNHNS and CDR2 SASEGT come from the germline V gene. CDR3 length: 14 residues. V gave up 10 bases and J gave up 0 bases, with 15 bases separating them. Sequenced sample: peripheral blood. The clonotype originates from a woman aged 18-30 years with stable Graves' hyperthyroidism. The genes are TRBV6-1 and TRBJ2-5; D might be TRBD2 (6 bases). CDR3 in amino acids: CAIRRERNQETQYF. CDR3 DNA: TGTGCCATCAGGAGGGAGCGGAACCAAGAGACCCAGTACTTC.